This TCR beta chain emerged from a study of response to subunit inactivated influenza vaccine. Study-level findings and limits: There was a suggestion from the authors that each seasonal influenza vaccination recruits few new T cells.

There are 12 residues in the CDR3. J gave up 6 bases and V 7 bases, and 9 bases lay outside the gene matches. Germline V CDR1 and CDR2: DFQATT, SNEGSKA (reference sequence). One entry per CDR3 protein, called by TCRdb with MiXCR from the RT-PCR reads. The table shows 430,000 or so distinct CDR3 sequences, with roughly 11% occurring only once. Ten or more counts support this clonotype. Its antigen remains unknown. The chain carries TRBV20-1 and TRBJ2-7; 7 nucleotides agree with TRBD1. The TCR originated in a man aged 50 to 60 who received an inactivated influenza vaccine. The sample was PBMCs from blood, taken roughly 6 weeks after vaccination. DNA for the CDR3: TGCAGTGGATACAGACAGGGCAGCGAGCAGTACTTC. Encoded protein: CSGYRQGSEQYF.